This T cell receptor beta chain was sequenced during a study of read filtering for tumor transcriptome and immune sequencing (dated by TCRdb to between 2020 and 2021). With respect to the entire study: The cohort consisted of approximately 16 male and approximately 14 female patients, with a mean age of about 66 years and an age range of roughly 40 to 85. As a main aim, a read-filtering strategy for immune repertoire data was addressed, with the specific question being whether clonotypes supported by a single read should be removed. Per sample, about 4.05 to 10.27 million TCR-region mapped reads were obtained with IR-seq, compared with only 85 to 1273 with RNA-seq. After DNase treatment, whole-transcriptome libraries were prepared using the TruSeq RNA Access Library Prep Kit. By revised international staging, 8 or 9 patients were R-ISS I, 16 were R-ISS II and about seven were R-ISS III. Using the same bone marrow samples, the study ran both targeted immune repertoire sequencing and bulk whole-transcriptome sequencing and then compared the TCR repertoires from each method. The full study reports these points: The sorted CD138-negative fraction was composed of a mixed bone marrow immune population rather than of purified T cells. IR-seq captured clonotypes at much higher depth and more reliably than RNA-seq, and smaller IR-seq throughput sufficed to identify most shared clonotypes. In IR-seq, single-read clonotypes were 80% to 90% of clonotypes but around 3.2% of total reads; in RNA-seq they were roughly 72% of clonotypes and 44.6% of reads. When single-read clonotypes were removed, the proportions of shared clonotypes in IR-seq and RNA-seq correlated more strongly.

Each patient had bone marrow sampled at the time of active disease. Bone marrow mononuclear cells were isolated by Ficoll-Hypaque density gradient centrifugation. CD138-negative cells were obtained by negative selection after labeling with CD138 magnetic microbeads on a MACS separator, removing myeloma plasma cells. The purity of the isolated cells was checked by flow cytometry with CD138 antibodies on an Attune NxT. TRIzol reagent was used to extract total RNA, and a NanoDrop spectrophotometer was used to quantify the extracted RNA. For each patient, the CD138-negative bone marrow sample underwent paired RNA-seq and IR-seq. TCR libraries were built from 400 ng RNA with the Immunoverse kit, using molecular barcoded adaptors covering alpha/delta and beta/gamma chains. The same RNA used for transcriptome sequencing was used for TCR library preparation. TCR libraries were sequenced on an Illumina HiSeq 4000 with 2 x 150 cycles. The authors' pipeline ran thus. Using MiXCR, which included quality filtering and error correction, TCR reads were aligned to human V, D, J and C references and then assembled into CDR3 clonotypes. The tcR package in R was used to analyze clonotype counts and gene usage diversity. Raw mapping reads were checked after the RNA-seq reads had been mapped by STAR aligner version 2.5.3a onto the human GRCh37 genome. To test how sequencing depth affects detected clonotypes, IR-seq fastq files were randomly downsampled with Seqtk 1.3. TCRdb reworked the public reads: Q25 trimming with fastp, MiXCR clone assembly, productive beta chains retained. Identical CDR3 proteins give one entry, which carries the most common genes and DNA. TCRdb assigned the V and J calls; the authors' analysis was not used. The sample contains roughly 130,000 distinct CDR3 sequences, 10% to 15% of them found a single time. The ten largest clones add up to more than 9.5% of the sample.

CDR1 and CDR2 (SGHTA, FQGNSA) derive from the germline V gene. V ends up 5 bases short and J 2 bases short, with an unmatched junction base count of 6. From the cysteine up to the phenylalanine, the CDR3 has a length of 14 residues. The only DNA kept is the CDR3, 42 bases in frame from the first base. This clonotype was seen ten or more times. Its antigen remains undetermined. It has no much larger one-base neighbor in the sample; base qualities were not kept. The chain employs TRBV7-2 and TRBJ2-7; TRBD2 matches 7 bases in the middle. Sequencing was carried out using a population of CD138-negative cells sorted from bone marrow. The cell subset or site label on this specimen signifies: bone marrow mononuclear cells depleted of CD138+ plasma/myeloma cells by negative magnetic selection. This TCR derives from a donor older than 35 with multiple myeloma. The CDR3 region has the sequence CASSPGLVPYEQYF. The DNA sequence follows: TGTGCCAGCAGCCCAGGACTAGTCCCCTACGAGCAGTACTTC.